What follows are 17 T cell receptor beta chains derived from one specimen sequenced in a study of vaccination and CD4 T cells after COVID-19. Treatment indicated: 10-day PBMC culture with coronavirus spike peptide pools or control peptides (ViraFEST assay). During the years 2011-2018, before the COVID-19 pandemic, the unexposed donor's CD4+ T cells were collected. These TCRs are of unknown antigen specificity. Sequencing of the DNA from cultured CD4+ T cells was carried out with the Oncomine TCR Beta short-read assay. TCRdb reanalysed the PCR reads using MiXCR and keeps one entry per CDR3 protein. The sample has roughly 8,000 distinct CDR3 sequences, about 46% seen once; the top ten hold about 15%. The sequencing sample was made of CD4+ T cells from blood, cultured in vitro. These receptors were obtained from a human donor in good health.

This chain uses TRBV7-2 with TRBJ2-1; 7 bases match TRBD1. The CDR3 consists of 14 residues. After removal of 5 bases from V and 4 bases from J, the junction contained 5 bases not matched to a gene. The germline V gene encodes CDR1 SGHTA and CDR2 FQGNSA. The CDR3 nucleotides are TGTGCCAGCAGCCCCTGGGGACAGTACAATGAGCAGTTCTTC. Amino acid sequence: CASSPWGQYNEQFF. Using reference TRBV7-2 and TRBJ2-1 for the parts outside the CDR3, the full variable domain is GAGVSQSPSNKVTEKGKDVELRCDPISGHTALYWYRQSLGQGLEFLIYFQGNSAPDKSGLPSDRFSAERTGGSVSTLTIQRTQQEDSAVYLCASSPWGQYNEQFFGPGTRLTVL.

This clonotype was observed a handful of times. The chain joins TRBV11-1 to TRBJ2-7; TRBD1 or TRBD2 may be the D gene (5 bases each). With 3 bases removed from V and 6 bases from J, the gap between germline ends came to 15 bases. This CDR3 region has 14 residues. From germline, CDR1 is SGHAT and CDR2 FQDESV (reference sequence). CDR3 region: CASSFGSRAGEQYF. The CDR3 DNA reads as TGTGCCAGCAGCTTTGGGAGCAGGGCCGGCGAGCAGTACTTC.

This clonotype was detected a few times. The V call is TRBV2, the J call TRBJ1-2, with D possibly being TRBD1 (5 bases). CDR3 length: 14 residues. Germline assignment: CDR1 SNHLY and CDR2 FYNNEI. V was trimmed by 5 bases and J by 7 bases, leaving 17 bases between them. The CDR3 coding sequence is TGTGCCAGCAGTTTGACGGGGCCAGCTCTTGGCTACACCTTC. Translating gives CASSLTGPALGYTF.

The rearrangement uses TRBV4-2 and TRBJ1-6; D call uncertain. The length of the CDR3 is 14 residues. The V end lost 8 bases, the J end lost 0 bases, and 8 bases lay between the germline ends. Germline CDR1 is LGHNA and CDR2 is YNFKEQ. CDR3 amino acids: CASDFGSYNSPLHF. CDR3 coding DNA: TGTGCCAGCGACTTCGGCTCCTATAATTCACCCCTCCACTTT.

The rearrangement links TRBV5-4 to TRBJ2-2; 7 nucleotides agree with TRBD1. The CDR3 sequence is 16 residues long. The J segment lost 0 bases and the V segment lost 5 bases, leaving 7 bases of the junction unmatched. Germline values: CDR1 SGHNT, CDR2 YYREEE (reference sequence). CDR3 DNA sequence: TGTGCCAGCAGAGATCCCGGGACAGCGAACACCGGGGAGCTGTTTTTT. Protein: CASRDPGTANTGELFF.

This clonotype appeared a few times. The V call is TRBV6-2 or TRBV6-3, the J call TRBJ1-5; 7 nucleotides line up with TRBD1. Germline V gene lookup returns CDR1 MNHEY and CDR2 SVGEGT. V gave up 8 bases and J gave up 0 bases; unmatched junction bases: 1. The CDR3 spans 13 residues. DNA for the CDR3: TGTGCCAGCCACAGGGGTAGCAATCAGCCCCAGCATTTT. Translated, it gives CASHRGSNQPQHF.

The chain uses TRBV3-1 and TRBJ2-4, with 12 nucleotides matching TRBD2. Unmatched junction bases numbered 15, after V lost 11 bases and J lost 4 bases. CDR3 length: 17 amino acids. Germline V gives CDR1 LGHDT, CDR2 YNNKEL (reference sequence). For the CDR3, the DNA is TGTGCCCCCATTCGACTAGCGGGGGCCCGAGCTAAAAACATTCAGTACTTC. Translating it yields CAPIRLAGARAKNIQYF.

The V call is TRBV30, the J call TRBJ1-1; possible D gene TRBD1, 5 bases. V was trimmed by 2 bases and J by 7 bases, leaving 11 bases between them. This CDR3 is 12 amino acids long. Per the germline V gene, CDR1 is GTSNPN and CDR2 is SVGIG (reference sequence). The CDR3 nucleotides read TGTGCCTGGAGTCCCTCGGGACTTGAAGCTTTCTTT. It specifies CAWSPSGLEAFF. Based on the CDR3 plus reference TRBV30 and TRBJ1-1, the full variable domain is SQTIHQWPATLVQPVGSPLSLECTVEGTSNPNLYWYRQAAGRGLQLLFYSVGIGQISSEVPQNLSASRPQDRQFILSSKKLLLSDSGFYLCAWSPSGLEAFFGQGTRLTVV.

This chain joins TRBV7-2 and TRBJ2-5; D perhaps matches TRBD2 (6 bases). CDR1 is SGHTA, CDR2 FQGNSA, per germline. The CDR3 is made up of 13 amino acids. Trimming cost V 3 bases and J 4 bases, with 9 bases left between them. In DNA, the CDR3 is TGTGCCAGCAGCTTTCTGCGGGGAGAGACCCAGTACTTC. Translated: CASSFLRGETQYF.

This clonotype has a handful of counts. V is TRBV20-1 and J is TRBJ1-6; 7 bases are a match to TRBD1. This CDR3 has 14 residues. J was trimmed by 10 bases and V by 3 bases; bases with no gene match: 9. The germline CDR1 and CDR2 sequences are DFQATT and SNEGSKA (reference sequence). The CDR3 here is CSASTGTVGSPLHF. The CDR3 DNA follows: TGCAGTGCTAGTACCGGGACAGTCGGGTCACCCCTCCACTTT.

The CDR3 loop reads CASSLANEQFF. The CDR3 bases are TGCGCCAGCAGCTTGGCAAATGAGCAGTTCTTC. The V call is TRBV5-1, the J call TRBJ2-1; no clear D gene. Trimming pared 0 bases from V and 7 bases from J, leaving 2 bases between. Germline V CDR1 and CDR2: SGHRS, YFSETQ. The CDR3 runs to 11 residues.

The chain has TRBV30 and TRBJ1-5; no clear D. The CDR3 spans 13 residues. In germline, CDR1 is GTSNPN, CDR2 SVGIG (reference sequence). Trimming took 5 bases from V and 1 from J, leaving 9 bases between them. This CDR3 is CAWSQSSNQPQHF. CDR3 nucleotide sequence: TGTGCCTGGTCACAGTCGAGCAATCAGCCCCAGCATTTT.

The chain has TRBV20-1 and TRBJ1-6; no reliable D call. In germline, CDR1 is DFQATT, CDR2 SNEGSKA (reference sequence). The CDR3 is made up of 11 amino acids. V was pared by 3 bases and J by 10 bases, with 7 bases between. CDR3 in DNA: TGCAGTGCTAGGCAGGACTCACCCCTCCACTTT. Amino acid sequence: CSARQDSPLHF.

CDR3 loop: CASSKATGPNVGGYTF. CDR3 sequence (DNA): TGTGCCAGCAGCAAAGCCACAGGGCCTAATGTGGGTGGCTACACCTTC. The gene calls are TRBV21-1 and TRBJ1-2; TRBD1 is the table's D call, not checked against the DNA. TRBV21-1 represents a pseudogene. This CDR3 contains 16 residues.

This chain uses TRBV20-1 with TRBJ1-2; 8 nucleotides match TRBD1. The germline V gene encodes CDR1 DFQATT and CDR2 SNEGSKA (reference sequence). Trimming at V came to 5 bases and at J to 4 bases, leaving 6 bases not matched to a gene. This CDR3 has 13 amino acids. The CDR3 bases are TGCAGTGCTGAATCCGGGACAGGCTATGGCTACACCTTC. Residues: CSAESGTGYGYTF.

The chain couples TRBV6-5 to TRBJ2-1, with D uncertain. The CDR3 extends over 13 amino acids. The V end lost 4 bases, the J end lost 4 bases, and 8 bases lay between the germline ends. Germline lookup yields CDR1 MNHEY and CDR2 SVGAGI. CDR3 DNA: TGTGCCAGCAGTTGGGCAGGATACAATGAGCAGTTCTTC. It encodes CASSWAGYNEQFF.

This clonotype was seen more than once but under ten times. The chain uses TRBV2 and TRBJ1-5; D remains unclear. CDR1 and CDR2 (germline): SNHLY, FYNNEI. V was cut by 6 bases and J by 4 bases, with 13 bases left in between. CDR3 length: 14 amino acids. This CDR3 is CASSLGRINQPQHF. In DNA, the CDR3 is TGTGCCAGCAGCCTCGGGCGGATAAATCAGCCCCAGCATTTT.